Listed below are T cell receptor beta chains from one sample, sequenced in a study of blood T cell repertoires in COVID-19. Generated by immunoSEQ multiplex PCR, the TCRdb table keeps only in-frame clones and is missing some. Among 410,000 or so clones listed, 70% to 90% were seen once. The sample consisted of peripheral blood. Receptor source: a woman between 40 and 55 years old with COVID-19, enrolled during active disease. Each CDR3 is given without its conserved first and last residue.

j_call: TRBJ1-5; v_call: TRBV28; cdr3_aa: ASSLPRGSDSNQPQH
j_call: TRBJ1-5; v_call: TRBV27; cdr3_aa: ASKVPGKAQH
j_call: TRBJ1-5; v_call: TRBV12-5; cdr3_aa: ASGLVLADLGQPQH
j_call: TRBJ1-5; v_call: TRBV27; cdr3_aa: ASSTGGAGFNQPQH
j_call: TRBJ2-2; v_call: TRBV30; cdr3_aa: AWRGTVNTGELF
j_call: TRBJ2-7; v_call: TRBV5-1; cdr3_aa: ASSSHANDEQY
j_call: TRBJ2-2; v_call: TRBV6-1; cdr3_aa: ASSVKGVSLSANTGELF
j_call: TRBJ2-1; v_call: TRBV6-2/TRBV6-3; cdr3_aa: ASSYIRDSSYNEQF
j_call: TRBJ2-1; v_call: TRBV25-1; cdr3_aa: ASSVGGYNEQF
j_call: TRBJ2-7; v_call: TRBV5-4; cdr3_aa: ASSLTGGGSYEQY
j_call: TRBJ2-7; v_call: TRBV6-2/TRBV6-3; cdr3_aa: ASSYRGPIYEQY
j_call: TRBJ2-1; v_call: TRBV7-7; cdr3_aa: ASSLDYPNEQF
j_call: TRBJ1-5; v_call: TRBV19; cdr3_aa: ASTGQRSQPQH
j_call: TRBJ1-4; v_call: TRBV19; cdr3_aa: ATQGRGRNEKLF